Detailed here is one T cell receptor beta chain. Its specificity is unknown. This sample was taken from a study of early T cells in non-severe SARS-CoV-2 infection. Study-level information: Investigators sequenced bulk RNA drawn from unsorted whole blood, and chains remained unpaired.

Study conclusions and caveats: In VDJdb matching, anti-spike CD8 responses were favored while private and CD4 specificities went missing.

Unique molecular identifiers were attached to individual cDNA molecules. TCRdb analysed the 5' RACE reads with MiXCR anew, one entry per CDR3 protein. The sample has approximately 70,000 distinct CDR3 sequences, roughly 13% seen once; the top ten hold around 15%. Trimming stripped 2 bases from V and 5 bases from J, with 13 bases between. This CDR3 spans 15 amino acids. Germline CDR1 reads MNHNS; CDR2 reads SASEGT. The rearrangement joins TRBV6-1 to TRBJ2-1; D perhaps matches TRBD2 (6 bases). This sequence was found in an adult who was a healthcare worker with PCR-confirmed SARS-CoV-2 infection or an uninfected control (not recorded which). Sequencing used whole blood. CDR3 region: CASSELRGLNNEQFF. Written as DNA, the CDR3 is TGTGCCAGCAGTGAACTGCGGGGCCTCAACAATGAGCAGTTCTTC.